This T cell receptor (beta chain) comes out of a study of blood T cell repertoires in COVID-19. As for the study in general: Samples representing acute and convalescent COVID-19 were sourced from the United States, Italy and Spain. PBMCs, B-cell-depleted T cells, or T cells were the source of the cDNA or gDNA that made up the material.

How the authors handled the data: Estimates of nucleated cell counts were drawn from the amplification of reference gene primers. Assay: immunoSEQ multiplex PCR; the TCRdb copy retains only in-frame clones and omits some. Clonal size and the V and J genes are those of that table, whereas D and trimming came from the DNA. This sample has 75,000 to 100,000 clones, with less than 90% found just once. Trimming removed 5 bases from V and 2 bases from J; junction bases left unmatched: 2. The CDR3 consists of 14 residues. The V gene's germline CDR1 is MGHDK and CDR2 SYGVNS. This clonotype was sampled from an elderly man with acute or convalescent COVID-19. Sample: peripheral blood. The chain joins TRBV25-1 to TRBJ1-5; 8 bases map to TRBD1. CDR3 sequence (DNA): TGTGCCAGCAGTCCGGGACAGGGCAATCAGCCCCAGCATTTT. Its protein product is CASSPGQGNQPQHF.